Listed below are T cell receptor beta chains from one sample, sequenced in a study of T-cell reconstitution after alpha-beta-depleted transplantation in children. TCRdb passed the PCR reads through MiXCR, listing each CDR3 protein once. The table shows about 460,000 distinct CDR3 sequences, with about an eighth occurring only once. The specimen was PBMCs from the stem cell graft donor, collected from the stem cell graft. These receptors were collected from a human donor who donated a stem cell graft to a child with combined immunodeficiency. Both conserved end residues are part of each CDR3. A D gene is named only where the DNA matches it firmly. The size of a clone is reported for some rows only, either as once, few or many, or as a class for expanded clones.

>TRBJ2-2|many|TRBV27|NA
CASSLGGWYTGELFF
TGTGCCAGCAGTTTGGGGGGATGGTACACCGGGGAGCTGTTTTTT
>TRBJ2-7|few|TRBV29-1|NA
CSVDTGSGYEQYF
TGCAGCGTTGATACGGGGTCGGGCTACGAGCAGTACTTC
>TRBJ2-5|few|TRBV2|NA
CASSERSPGGTQYF
TGTGCCAGCAGTGAAAGAAGCCCTGGGGGGACCCAGTACTTC
>TRBJ1-2|NA|TRBV19|TRBD1
CASSMGTGYGYTF
TGTGCCAGTAGTATGGGGACAGGGTATGGCTACACCTTC
>TRBJ2-1|NA|TRBV28|TRBD1
CASTPGQYNEQFF
TGTGCCAGCACCCCGGGACAGTACAATGAGCAGTTCTTC
>TRBJ1-2|few|TRBV4-3|NA
CASRQRVDGYYGYTF
TGCGCCAGCAGGCAAAGGGTAGACGGGTACTATGGCTACACCTTC
>TRBJ2-3|NA|TRBV11-2|TRBD2
CASSLRLAGALSTDTQYF
TGTGCCAGCAGCCTAAGACTAGCGGGGGCCCTCAGCACAGATACGCAGTATTTT
>TRBJ2-2|NA|TRBV24-1|TRBD1
CATRRGTANTGELFF
TGTGCCACCAGACGAGGGACAGCCAACACCGGGGAGCTGTTTTTT
>TRBJ2-5|few|TRBV20-1|NA
CSARDLGPGETQYF
TGCAGTGCTAGAGATTTGGGGCCCGGGGAGACCCAGTACTTC
>TRBJ1-5|NA|TRBV4-2|TRBD1
CASSRQGSHQPQHF
TGTGCCAGCAGCCGACAGGGTTCCCATCAGCCCCAGCATTTT
>TRBJ1-4|many|TRBV2|NA
CASSVSGEGYEKLFF
TGTGCCAGCAGTGTCTCGGGTGAGGGGTATGAAAAACTGTTTTTT
>TRBJ2-1|NA|TRBV6-2/TRBV6-3|NA
CASSALAGEQFF
TGTGCCAGCAGTGCGCTAGCTGGCGAGCAGTTCTTC
>TRBJ1-6|NA|TRBV19|TRBD1
CASAGQDGQNSPLHF
TGTGCCAGTGCCGGACAGGACGGTCAGAATTCACCCCTCCACTTT
>TRBJ2-3|NA|TRBV24-1|NA
CATTRGGNSGGPTDTQYF
TGTGCCACCACTAGAGGGGGGAACTCGGGAGGCCCCACAGATACGCAGTATTTT
>TRBJ2-1|many|TRBV5-6|TRBD2
CASSSTSGSHYNEQFF
TGTGCCAGCAGCTCGACTAGCGGGAGCCACTACAATGAGCAGTTCTTC
>TRBJ1-1|few|TRBV4-3|NA
CASSHRTENTEAFF
TGCGCCAGCAGCCATAGAACAGAGAACACTGAAGCTTTCTTT
>TRBJ2-7|NA|TRBV7-9|NA
CASMLEGNSYEQYF
TGTGCCAGCATGCTCGAAGGCAACTCCTACGAGCAGTACTTC
>TRBJ1-2|once|TRBV12-3/TRBV12-4|NA
CASSFLRLNYGYTF
TGTGCCAGCAGTTTCTTGAGACTTAACTATGGCTACACCTTC
>TRBJ2-1|NA|TRBV11-3|NA
CASSLDQVREQFF
TGTGCCAGCAGCTTAGATCAAGTGCGGGAGCAGTTCTTC
>TRBJ2-4|few|TRBV28|TRBD2
CASRVTLAEVPRNIQYF
TGTGCCAGCAGAGTGACCCTAGCGGAAGTACCAAGAAACATTCAGTACTTC
>TRBJ2-2|few|TRBV30|NA
CAWSAGPNTGELFF
TGTGCCTGGAGTGCGGGGCCGAACACCGGGGAGCTGTTTTTT
>TRBJ1-2|few|TRBV6-2/TRBV6-3|NA
CASSYPGYTF
TGTGCCAGCAGTTACCCAGGCTACACCTTC
>TRBJ1-3|NA|TRBV4-1|NA
CASSRWFLSGNTIYF
TGCGCCAGCAGCCGCTGGTTCCTCTCTGGAAACACCATATATTTT
>TRBJ2-7|NA|TRBV20-1|TRBD1
CSARDVGTGSSYEQYF
TGCAGTGCTAGAGATGTCGGGACAGGGAGCTCCTACGAGCAGTACTTC
>TRBJ2-2|many|TRBV20-1|NA
CSARSQKNLNTGELFF
TGCAGTGCTAGATCCCAGAAAAATCTCAACACCGGGGAGCTGTTTTTT
>TRBJ2-5|NA|TRBV19|NA
CASTNPAAGDETQYF
TGTGCCAGTACCAACCCCGCGGCAGGGGACGAGACCCAGTACTTC
>TRBJ2-1|NA|TRBV19|NA
CASSIKGNEQFF
TGTGCCAGTAGTATCAAGGGGAATGAGCAGTTCTTC
>TRBJ2-2|NA|TRBV12-3/TRBV12-4|NA
CASSPGTFPGELFF
TGTGCCAGCAGTCCCGGGACCTTTCCCGGGGAGCTGTTTTTT
>TRBJ2-3|few|TRBV7-3|TRBD2
CASSLLGLAGTDTQYF
TGTGCCAGCAGCTTATTGGGACTAGCGGGCACAGATACGCAGTATTTT
>TRBJ2-3|many|TRBV12-3/TRBV12-4|TRBD1
CASRTQGQEKSQYF
TGTGCCAGCAGGACCCAAGGACAGGAAAAGTCGCAGTATTTT
>TRBJ2-1|NA|TRBV12-3/TRBV12-4|TRBD2
CASSDLGTSGSNEQFF
TGTGCCAGCAGCGACCTTGGGACTAGCGGGAGCAATGAGCAGTTCTTC
>TRBJ2-7|few|TRBV20-1|TRBD1
CSARQGSYEQYF
TGCAGTGCTCGACAGGGGAGCTACGAGCAGTACTTC
>TRBJ1-1|few|TRBV7-9|NA
CASSRGQNTEAFF
TGTGCCAGCAGCCGAGGACAGAACACTGAAGCTTTCTTT